In its sample, the clone carrying this T cell receptor beta chain was seen a few times. No antigen is known for it. Profiled with immunoSEQ multiplex PCR; TCRdb holds only in-frame clones, not every one. The data show approximately 6,700 clones, roughly two thirds seen once. The source of the sample is a study of immune cell composition in non-small cell lung cancer. Turning to the study itself: Lung adenocarcinoma or squamous carcinoma made up most tumours.

The normal lung sample lay at least 3 cm, and maximally far, from the tumour. This CDR3 contains 15 residues. CDR1 is MNHEY and CDR2 is SMNVEV in the germline V gene (reference sequence). V was cut by 2 bases and J by 1 base, with 9 bases left in between. Study conclusions and caveats: Overall clonality, unlike maximal tumour-associated clone frequency, did not predict TIL reactivity.

This chain uses TRBV27 with TRBJ1-5; the D is unclear. This clonotype was sampled from a human donor with non-small cell lung cancer. The sample consisted of non-adjacent lung tissue. The CDR3 spells CASSLRGISNQPQHF. In nucleotides, the CDR3 is TGTGCCAGCAGTTTACGGGGAATCAGCAATCAGCCCCAGCATTTT.